These 10 T cell receptor beta chains were sequenced from one sample in a study of cytomegalovirus exposure and HLA in healthy donors. Primers included in the PCR were 60 Vbeta and 13 Jbeta primers. The table came from immunoSEQ multiplex PCR; TCRdb's copy has only in-frame clones and leaves some out. The data hold approximately 140,000 clones, with roughly 73% observed a single time. The sample consisted of PBMCs. These receptors were collected from a woman between 40 and 50 years old in good health and CMV-seronegative.

In its sample, this clone was seen a few times. The genes are TRBV6-5 and TRBJ1-6, with TRBD1 matching over 7 bases. The V and J ends lost 7 bases and 9 bases, in that order; junction bases with no gene match: 9. The V gene's germline CDR1 is MNHEY and CDR2 SVGAGI. The CDR3 is made up of 14 amino acids. CDR3 residues: CASTLGQLTSPLHF. CDR3 nucleotides: TGTGCCAGCACGTTGGGACAGCTCACTTCACCCCTCCACTTT.

V usage is TRBV5-4 and J usage is TRBJ1-1; 8 nucleotides line up with TRBD1. This CDR3 is built from 15 residues. Trimming cost V 4 bases and J 1 base; bases outside gene matches: 6. CDR1 and CDR2 from the germline V gene are SGHNT and YYREEE (reference sequence). CDR3 nucleotides: TGTGCCAGCAGCCGGTTAACAGGGGGGAACACTGAAGCTTTCTTT. As protein: CASSRLTGGNTEAFF. The full variable domain, in which reference TRBV5-4 and TRBJ1-1 provide the parts outside the CDR3, is ETGVTQSPTHLIKTRGQQVTLRCSSQSGHNTVSWYQQALGQGPQFIFQYYREEENGRGNFPPRFSGLQFPNYSSELNVNALELDDSALYLCASSRLTGGNTEAFFGQGTRLTVV.

Only one count was recorded for this clone. The chain uses TRBV4-1 and TRBJ1-1; maybe TRBD1 (5 bases). CDR1 is MGHRA and CDR2 is YSYEKL in the germline V gene. CDR3 length equals 16 residues. The V end lost 1 base, the J end lost 3 bases, and 15 bases lay between the germline ends. The CDR3 loop is CASSQGGEGRYTEAFF. Written as DNA, the CDR3 is TGCGCCAGCAGCCAAGGGGGCGAGGGGAGGTACACTGAAGCTTTCTTT.

The chain couples TRBV4-2 to TRBJ1-6; D unresolved. Germline values: CDR1 LGHNA, CDR2 YNFKEQ. The CDR3 is made up of 14 amino acids. The germline V and J ends were trimmed by 0 bases and 13 bases, with 13 bases remaining between them. CDR3 bases: TGTGCCAGCAGCCAAGAAACATCGGGGTGCCCCCTCCACTTT. It codes for CASSQETSGCPLHF.

The chain links TRBV19 to TRBJ2-5; 9 nucleotides agree with TRBD1. With V trimmed by 9 bases and J by 4 bases, 6 bases remained unmatched. The CDR3 length is 13 residues. Germline-derived CDR1 and CDR2 are LNHDA and SQIVND (reference sequence). The CDR3 DNA reads as TGTGCCAGCCGGGACAGGGTTCTAGAGACCCAGTACTTC. This translates into CASRDRVLETQYF.

The rearrangement joins TRBV4-1 to TRBJ2-1, with 10 bases identical to TRBD2. Germline V gene lookup returns CDR1 MGHRA and CDR2 YSYEKL. V was clipped by 2 bases and J by 8 bases; unmatched bases: 12. The CDR3 extends over 17 amino acids. CDR3 protein: CASSQLGERGGFHEQFF. As DNA, the CDR3 is TGCGCCAGCAGCCAACTAGGGGAGCGGGGGGGCTTCCATGAGCAGTTCTTC.

V gene TRBV7-8 combines with J gene TRBJ1-4; D is unclear. Trimming pared 2 bases from V and 8 bases from J, leaving 18 bases between. Per germline, CDR1 SGHVS and CDR2 FQNEAQ. The CDR3 runs to 16 residues. As DNA, the CDR3 is TGTGCCAGCAGCTTACGAGGTGGCGGGGTTCGGGAAAAACTGTTTTTT. Translated: CASSLRGGGVREKLFF.

The chain recombines TRBV28 with TRBJ2-5; 11 bases line up with TRBD2. The CDR3 contains 14 residues. Germline V gene lookup returns CDR1 MDHEN and CDR2 SYDVKM. Unmatched junction bases numbered 11, after V lost 5 bases and J lost 12 bases. Written as DNA, the CDR3 is TGTGCCAGCAGTCATAGCGGGGGGGCCTGGATTGAGTACTTC. It yields the protein CASSHSGGAWIEYF.

This sequence joins TRBV15 and TRBJ1-3, with D perhaps TRBD1 (6 bases). The CDR3 has 14 amino acids. Between the trimmed V and J ends, which lost 1 base and 8 bases, there was a span of 12 bases. Germline CDR1 and CDR2: LNHNV and YYDKDF (reference sequence). CDR3 bases: TGTGCCACCAGCAGAGGACAGGTTTTGGACACCATATATTTT. This sequence encodes CATSRGQVLDTIYF.

This clone was seen once. This chain joins TRBV7-3 and TRBJ2-3; D is uncertain. CDR3 size: 17 residues. V was cut by 5 bases and J by 0 bases, with 18 bases left in between. The V gene's germline CDR1 is SGHTA and CDR2 FQGTGA. The DNA for the CDR3 is TGTGCCAGCAGCCCCTTGGCGAGGCAGCCGAGCACAGATACGCAGTATTTT. As protein: CASSPLARQPSTDTQYF.